The clone carrying this TCR delta chain was observed a handful of times. Antigen: not known. The translation of this DNA and the TCRdb protein of a much larger clone differ at residue 9, probably owing to a read error; the protein shown here is translated from the DNA. Bulk repertoires came from Vgamma9/Vdelta2+ or Vdelta2-negative gammadelta T cells flow-sorted from PBMC. Germline V gene sequence: CDR1 GEAIGNYY, CDR2 EKD. The CDR3 spans 19 residues. With 0 bases removed from V and 0 bases from J, the gap between germline ends came to 22 bases. The sample comes from a study of γδ T cells in repeated Plasmodium falciparum infection. Study-level results: Malian children's Vdelta2-negative repertoires appeared more expanded and less diverse than Australians'.

TRG and TRD sequences were obtained from every sorted gammadelta sample. TCRdb called clones from the multiplex PCR reads again using CATT. The sample holds roughly 90,000 delta-chain clones, approximately 1.5% seen once. V gene TRDV2 combines with J gene TRDJ1; D gene uncertain. TCRdb leaves out the J gene; it was filled in here by matching the DNA to germline. Sequences were obtained from gamma-delta T cells from blood. This receptor was taken from a pool of human donors (malaria-infected and uninfected, not separated). CDR3 coding DNA: TGTGCCTGTGACACCGTAGGGCTGGTGGCACATTCTTACACCGATAAACTCATCTTT. This gives the protein CACDTVGLVAHSYTDKLIF.